The following is a T cell receptor beta chain sequence with its context. The data belong to a study of T cells in Graves' hyperthyroidism and ophthalmopathy. RNA transcripts gave rise to amplified TCR beta CDR3 regions. HTBI primers were used for first-round RT-PCR of the TCR CDR3. TCRdb processed the multiplex PCR reads anew with MiXCR; each CDR3 protein has one entry. Among 350,000 to 400,000 distinct CDR3 sequences listed, around 14% were seen once. Trimming took 1 base from V and 0 from J, leaving 6 bases between them. This CDR3 comprises 14 residues. Germline CDR1 is LGHDT and CDR2 is YNNKEL (reference sequence).

The TCR sequence derives from a woman aged 25 to 45 with Graves' hyperthyroidism. The chain joins TRBV3-1 to TRBJ1-2; no firm D call. Sequenced input: blood. In DNA, the CDR3 is TGTGCCAGCAGCCAAGGAGAAGCTAACTATGGCTACACCTTC. It specifies CASSQGEANYGYTF. Full variable domain (remainder filled in from reference TRBV3-1 and TRBJ1-2): DTAVSQTPKYLVTQMGNDKSIKCEQNLGHDTMYWYKQDSKKFLKIMFSYNNKELIINETVPNRFSPKSPDKAHLNLHINSLELGDSAVYFCASSQGEANYGYTFGSGTRLTVV.